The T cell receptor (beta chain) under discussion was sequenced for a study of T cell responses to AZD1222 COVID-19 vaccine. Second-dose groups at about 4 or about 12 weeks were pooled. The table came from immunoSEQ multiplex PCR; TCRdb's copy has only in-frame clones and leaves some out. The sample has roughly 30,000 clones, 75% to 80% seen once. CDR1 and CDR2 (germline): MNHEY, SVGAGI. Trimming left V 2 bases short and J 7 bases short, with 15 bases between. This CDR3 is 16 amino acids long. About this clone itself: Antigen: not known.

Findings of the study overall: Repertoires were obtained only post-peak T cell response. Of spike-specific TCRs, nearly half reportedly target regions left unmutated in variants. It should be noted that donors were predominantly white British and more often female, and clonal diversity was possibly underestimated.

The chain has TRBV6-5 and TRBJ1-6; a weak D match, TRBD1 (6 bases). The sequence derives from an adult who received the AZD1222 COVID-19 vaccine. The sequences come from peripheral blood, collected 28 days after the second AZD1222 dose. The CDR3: CASSYPPAGANSPLHF. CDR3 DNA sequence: TGTGCCAGCAGTTACCCCCCCGCAGGGGCCAATTCACCCCTCCACTTT.